Described below is a single TCR beta chain sequence and its context. Its antigen is still unknown. The CDR3 sequence is 15 residues long. J gave up 4 bases and V 4 bases, and 5 bases lay outside the gene matches. In germline, CDR1 is LNHNV, CDR2 YYDKDF (reference sequence). The record originates from a study of cytotoxic CD8 clonotypes in ibrutinib-treated CLL. The wider study: Responses: approximately 24 partial, 2 complete; after median around 70 months, approximately 15 stayed remitted, some twelve progressed. Response sampling occurred after a median approximately 12 months of treatment (range 6 to 36). General study points: At baseline, clonality was higher than in age-matched healthy donors and correlated with CD8+ counts. Under therapy, public clonotypes either contracted or stayed stable, and they were uncommon.

TCRdb keeps only in-frame clones here, not all; method: immunoSEQ multiplex PCR. Of some 200,000 clones in the sample, 75% to 80% were seen once. The receptor was isolated from a human donor with chronic lymphocytic leukemia. This sample comprised PBMCs, obtained after 12 months of ibrutinib treatment. This chain uses TRBV15 with TRBJ2-1; the match to TRBD2 covers 9 bases. CDR3 coding DNA: TGTGCCACCAGCACAGTAGCGGGGGAATACAATGAGCAGTTCTTC. It is translated as CATSTVAGEYNEQFF.